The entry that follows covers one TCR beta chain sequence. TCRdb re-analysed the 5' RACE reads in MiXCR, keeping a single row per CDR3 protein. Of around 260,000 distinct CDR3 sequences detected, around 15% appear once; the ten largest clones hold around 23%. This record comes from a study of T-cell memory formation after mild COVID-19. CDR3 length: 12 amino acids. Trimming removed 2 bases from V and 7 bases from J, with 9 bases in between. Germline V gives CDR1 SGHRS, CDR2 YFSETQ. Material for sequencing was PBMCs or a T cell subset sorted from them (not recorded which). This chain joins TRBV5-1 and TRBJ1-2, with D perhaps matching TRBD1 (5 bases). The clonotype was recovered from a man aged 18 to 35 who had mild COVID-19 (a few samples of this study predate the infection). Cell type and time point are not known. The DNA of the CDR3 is TGCGCCAGCAGCTTCACAGGTCTTGGCTACACCTTC. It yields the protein CASSFTGLGYTF. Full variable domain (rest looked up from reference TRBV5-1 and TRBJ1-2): KAGVTQTPRYLIKTRGQQVTLSCSPISGHRSVSWYQQTPGQGLQFLFEYFSETQRNKGNFPGRFSGRQFSNSRSEMNVSTLELGDSALYLCASSFTGLGYTFGSGTRLTVV.